A single sample gave rise to the 10 T cell receptor beta chains below, sequenced in a study of blood T cell repertoires in COVID-19 (dated by TCRdb to 2018 to 2021). Library preparation used the immunoSEQ multiplex PCR assay. Here the immuneACCESS table is served through TCRdb, limited to in-frame sequences with V and J called. Missing clones are a known gap in these copies; in checked studies unresolved V genes cover under half, and the rest lacks a known reason. The sample yields about 350,000 clones; approximately 86% were counted once. The ten largest clones add up to under 8.5% of the sample. The material sequenced was peripheral blood. All receptors come from a woman aged 55-69 years with COVID-19, enrolled during active disease.

V usage is TRBV15 and J usage is TRBJ1-2; D unresolved. The CDR3 is made up of 15 amino acids. Germline V gene data show CDR1 as LNHNV and CDR2 as YYDKDF (reference sequence). Trimming removed 4 bases at V and 6 bases at J, with 18 bases between. CDR3 nucleotides: TGTGCCACCAGCAATAGCGGCGCGGCAATTGATGGCTACACCTTC. As protein: CATSNSGAAIDGYTF. Drawing the rest from reference TRBV15 and TRBJ1-2, the complete variable domain is DAMVIQNPRYQVTQFGKPVTLSCSQTLNHNVMYWYQQKSSQAPKLLFHYYDKDFNNEADTPDNFQSRRPNTSFCFLDIRSPGLGDTAMYLCATSNSGAAIDGYTFGSGTRLTVV.

This rearrangement joins TRBV5-4 to TRBJ1-2; D might be TRBD1 (5 bases). CDR3 length equals 14 residues. Germline V CDR1 and CDR2: SGHNT, YYREEE (reference sequence). Trimming cost V 1 base and J 4 bases, with 11 bases left between them. CDR3: CASSLWGSPYGYTF. CDR3 DNA: TGTGCCAGCAGCTTGTGGGGCAGCCCCTATGGCTACACCTTC.

This chain links TRBV5-1 with TRBJ2-7, with a possible D match to TRBD1 (7 bases). The CDR3 runs 15 residues. Between the trimmed V and J ends, which lost 3 bases and 5 bases, there was a span of 18 bases. CDR1 is SGHRS, CDR2 YFSETQ, per germline. This CDR3 reads CASSSNPGGKNEQYF. The CDR3 DNA follows: TGCGCCAGCAGCTCAAATCCAGGGGGGAAGAACGAGCAGTACTTC.

The rearrangement joins TRBV2 to TRBJ1-4; a possible D gene is TRBD1 (5 bases). V lost 7 bases and J 15 bases, leaving 15 bases between the germline ends. From germline, CDR1 is SNHLY and CDR2 FYNNEI. This CDR3 is 11 amino acids long. The CDR3 DNA reads as TGTGCCAGCAAGGAGGGGCAGGGCGTGTTTTTT. It translates to CASKEGQGVFF. The full variable domain, rest sourced from reference TRBV2 and TRBJ1-4, is EPEVTQTPSHQVTQMGQEVILRCVPISNHLYFYWYRQILGQKVEFLVSFYNNEISEKSEIFDDQFSVERPDGSNFTLKIRSTKLEDSAMYFCASKEGQGVFFGSGTQLSVL.

V is TRBV14 and J is TRBJ2-1, with TRBD1 as a possible D gene (5 bases). The CDR3 sequence is 18 residues long. V lost 0 bases and J 3 bases, leaving 18 bases between the germline ends. Germline V lookup: CDR1 SGHDN, CDR2 FVKESK. This CDR3 reads CASSQDGYRGGYYNEQFF. For the CDR3, the DNA is TGTGCCAGCAGCCAAGATGGGTATAGGGGTGGCTACTACAATGAGCAGTTCTTC.

V gene TRBV19 combines with J gene TRBJ2-1, with 10 bases aligning to TRBD1. V shed 3 bases and J 8 bases; nucleotides not matched to a gene: 10. The germline CDR1 and CDR2 sequences are LNHDA and SQIVND (reference sequence). CDR3 size: 16 residues. CDR3 region: CASSILIDRGLYEQFF. Here the CDR3 DNA reads TGTGCCAGTAGTATTCTAATCGACAGGGGGCTTTATGAGCAGTTCTTC.

V and J are TRBV13 and TRBJ2-3; the D is unclear. CDR3 length equals 13 residues. Germline loops: CDR1 PRHDT, CDR2 FYEKMQ (reference sequence). Trimming took 0 bases from V and 4 from J, leaving 5 bases between them. CDR3 bases: TGTGCCAGCAGCTTAGGTTATTCAGATACGCAGTATTTT. It encodes CASSLGYSDTQYF. The full variable domain, its missing parts supplied by reference TRBV13 and TRBJ2-3, is AAGVIQSPRHLIKEKRETATLKCYPIPRHDTVYWYQQGPGQDPQFLISFYEKMQSDKGSIPDRFSAQQFSDYHSELNMSSLELGDSALYFCASSLGYSDTQYFGPGTRLTVL.

In its sample, this clone was seen once. The J gene is TRBJ1-2, the V gene TRBV3-1 (or the pseudogene TRBV3-2); TRBD1 is a possible D gene (5 bases). This CDR3 comprises 14 residues. Germline values: CDR1 LGHDT, CDR2 YNNKEL (reference sequence). The V gene lost 1 base and the J gene lost 5 bases, with 11 bases spanning the gap. CDR3 DNA: TGTGCCAGCAGCCAAGTTGGGGGGTTTTATGGCTACACCTTC. This translates into CASSQVGGFYGYTF.

The chain combines TRBV6-5 with TRBJ1-3; the D is unclear. The V gene's germline CDR1 is MNHEY and CDR2 SVGAGI. The V gene lost 8 bases and the J gene lost 0 bases, with 14 bases spanning the gap. The CDR3 totals 15 residues. For the CDR3, the DNA is TGTGCCAGCGCCCGTATCGCGAGCTCTGGAAACACCATATATTTT. Its translation is CASARIASSGNTIYF.

V is TRBV11-3 and J is TRBJ1-1; a possible D gene is TRBD1 (5 bases). CDR1 and CDR2 (germline): SGHNT, YENEEA. The CDR3 sequence is 14 residues long. V lost 2 bases to trimming and J lost 3 bases, with 10 bases between them. The CDR3 DNA follows: TGTGCCAGCAGCTTAAGGGGTGAGGACACTGAAGCTTTCTTT. It yields the protein CASSLRGEDTEAFF.